A selection of T cell receptor beta chains follows, all from one sample in a study of regulatory T cells in long-lasting Graves disease. TCRdb reprocessed the multiplex PCR reads via MiXCR and lists one record per CDR3 protein. Among more than 450,000 distinct CDR3 sequences, more than 10% were seen once, and the ten largest hold roughly 9.3%. The same data also went into a second study, on T cells in Graves' hyperthyroidism and ophthalmopathy.

Sequenced material: peripheral blood mononuclear cells (PBMCs), taken at new diagnosis, from a patient treated with antithyroid drugs. The receptors come from a woman in her 30s with Graves disease. The CDR3 runs from the conserved cysteine through the conserved F or W. The order of the fields is clone size, J gene, D gene, V gene, CDR3 protein, CDR3 DNA. A D gene is named only where the DNA matches it firmly. Clone size appears in some rows only: once, few, many, or a class for an expanded clone.

size: .; J: TRBJ2-7; D: .; V: TRBV27; CDR3: CASSLLAGGEYEQYF; DNA: TGTGCCAGCAGTTTACTTGCCGGGGGAGAGTACGAGCAGTACTTC
size: many; J: TRBJ2-3; D: .; V: TRBV7-2; CDR3: CASSQGGAEQYTQYF; DNA: TGTGCCAGCAGTCAGGGGGGGGCGGAACAATATACGCAGTATTTT
size: .; J: TRBJ2-1; D: .; V: TRBV18; CDR3: CASSPPGDGEQFF; DNA: TGTGCCAGCTCACCACCGGGAGACGGAGAGCAGTTCTTC
size: .; J: TRBJ2-3; D: .; V: TRBV19; CDR3: CASRGLGTDTQYF; DNA: TGTGCCAGTAGGGGGTTGGGCACAGATACGCAGTATTTT
size: .; J: TRBJ2-1; D: TRBD1; V: TRBV7-2; CDR3: CASSVRFDRGGYNEQFF; DNA: TGTGCCAGCAGCGTAAGATTTGACAGGGGGGGCTACAATGAGCAGTTCTTC
size: .; J: TRBJ2-1; D: .; V: TRBV5-6; CDR3: CASSSAGREQFF; DNA: TGTGCCAGCAGCTCGGCCGGGCGCGAGCAGTTCTTC
size: few; J: TRBJ1-3; D: .; V: TRBV28; CDR3: CASSSVTERAGNTIYF; DNA: TGTGCCAGCAGTTCGGTGACGGAAAGAGCTGGAAACACCATATATTTT
size: many; J: TRBJ1-3; D: .; V: TRBV2; CDR3: CASRGLDTIYF; DNA: TGTGCCAGCAGAGGACTGGACACCATATATTTT
size: many; J: TRBJ1-4; D: TRBD1; V: TRBV2; CDR3: CASRADRVSEKLFF; DNA: TGTGCCAGCAGGGCGGACAGGGTTAGCGAAAAACTGTTTTTT
size: .; J: TRBJ2-1; D: TRBD1; V: TRBV13; CDR3: CASSLLHRGNEQFF; DNA: TGTGCCAGCAGCTTACTCCACAGGGGCAATGAGCAGTTCTTC
size: many; J: TRBJ2-5; D: .; V: TRBV7-2; CDR3: CASSLASRQETQYF; DNA: TGTGCCAGCAGCTTAGCCTCCCGGCAAGAGACCCAGTACTTC
size: many; J: TRBJ1-1; D: .; V: TRBV29-1; CDR3: CSVRRVLNTEAFF; DNA: TGCAGCGTCAGAAGGGTTTTGAACACTGAAGCTTTCTTT
size: few; J: TRBJ2-1; D: TRBD2; V: TRBV7-3; CDR3: CASSLRGGGREEPYNEQFF; DNA: TGTGCCAGCAGCCTGCGTGGGGGGGGGCGGGAGGAACCCTACAATGAGCAGTTCTTC
size: many; J: TRBJ1-3; D: .; V: TRBV2; CDR3: CASSALYGNTIYF; DNA: TGTGCCAGCAGTGCTCTATACGGAAACACCATATATTTT
size: many; J: TRBJ1-1; D: .; V: TRBV12-3/TRBV12-4; CDR3: CASSFGPYLPNTEAFF; DNA: TGTGCCAGCAGTTTTGGGCCTTATCTGCCGAACACTGAAGCTTTCTTT
size: once; J: TRBJ2-5; D: TRBD2; V: TRBV20-1; CDR3: CSAGLAEQETQYF; DNA: TGCAGTGCGGGACTAGCGGAACAAGAGACCCAGTACTTC
size: many; J: TRBJ2-7; D: .; V: TRBV2; CDR3: CASSEWDYEQYF; DNA: TGTGCCAGCAGTGAATGGGACTACGAGCAGTACTTC
size: many; J: TRBJ2-2; D: .; V: TRBV2; CDR3: CASSGRGTGELFF; DNA: TGTGCCAGCAGTGGCAGGGGCACCGGGGAGCTGTTTTTT
size: .; J: TRBJ2-5; D: TRBD2; V: TRBV7-2; CDR3: CASSPPGTRRETQYF; DNA: TGTGCCAGCAGTCCCCCCGGGACTAGACGGGAGACCCAGTACTTC
size: many; J: TRBJ1-2; D: TRBD1; V: TRBV2; CDR3: CASSPGQGAFYGYTF; DNA: TGTGCCAGCAGCCCGGGACAGGGGGCTTTCTATGGCTACACCTTC
size: .; J: TRBJ1-1; D: .; V: TRBV6-2/TRBV6-3; CDR3: CASSYVALGTEAFF; DNA: TGTGCCAGCAGTTACGTGGCTTTAGGCACTGAAGCTTTCTTT
size: many; J: TRBJ1-6; D: TRBD1; V: TRBV11-3; CDR3: CASRGQGASPLHF; DNA: TGTGCCAGCAGGGGACAGGGAGCATCACCCCTCCACTTT
size: few; J: TRBJ2-1; D: .; V: TRBV9; CDR3: CASSPPRREQFF; DNA: TGTGCCAGCAGCCCCCCCCGGCGTGAGCAGTTCTTC
size: many; J: TRBJ1-1; D: .; V: TRBV12-3/TRBV12-4; CDR3: CASSLEAGHAEAFF; DNA: TGTGCCAGCAGTTTAGAGGCCGGGCACGCTGAAGCTTTCTTT
size: many; J: TRBJ1-2; D: .; V: TRBV28; CDR3: CASSLTPGGYTF; DNA: TGTGCCAGCAGTTTAACACCCGGCGGCTACACCTTC
size: many; J: TRBJ1-1; D: .; V: TRBV4-2; CDR3: CASSQAGMNTEAFF; DNA: TGTGCCAGCAGCCAAGCAGGTATGAACACTGAAGCTTTCTTT
size: .; J: TRBJ2-7; D: TRBD1; V: TRBV27; CDR3: CAKNDRGGYEQYF; DNA: TGTGCCAAGAACGACAGGGGCGGCTACGAGCAGTACTTC
size: many; J: TRBJ2-3; D: .; V: TRBV11-2; CDR3: CASSGRQAFLGDTQYF; DNA: TGTGCCAGCAGCGGAAGACAGGCCTTTCTAGGGGATACGCAGTATTTT
size: many; J: TRBJ2-7; D: .; V: TRBV19; CDR3: CASSMSRYSYEQYF; DNA: TGTGCCAGTAGTATGTCGCGGTACTCCTACGAGCAGTACTTC
size: many; J: TRBJ1-6; D: .; V: TRBV6-5; CDR3: CASSYSRTNRASPLHF; DNA: TGTGCCAGCAGTTACTCGCGCACTAATCGTGCTTCACCCCTCCACTTT
size: many; J: TRBJ2-1; D: TRBD1; V: TRBV11-3; CDR3: CASSPDRGRSEQFF; DNA: TGTGCCAGCAGCCCGGACAGGGGGCGCAGTGAGCAGTTCTTC
size: many; J: TRBJ2-7; D: TRBD1; V: TRBV7-2; CDR3: CASSLSLTGGIYEQYF; DNA: TGTGCCAGCAGCTTATCTCTGACAGGGGGCATCTACGAGCAGTACTTC
size: .; J: TRBJ2-1; D: .; V: TRBV19; CDR3: CASTPVWGRVYNEQFF; DNA: TGTGCCAGTACACCGGTCTGGGGCAGGGTCTACAATGAGCAGTTCTTC
size: .; J: TRBJ1-1; D: .; V: TRBV11-2; CDR3: CASSMALNTEAFF; DNA: TGTGCCAGCAGCATGGCCCTGAACACTGAAGCTTTCTTT
size: few; J: TRBJ2-1; D: .; V: TRBV6-2/TRBV6-3; CDR3: CASSFPGRYNEQFF; DNA: TGTGCCAGCAGTTTTCCGGGACGGTACAATGAGCAGTTCTTC
size: many; J: TRBJ1-4; D: .; V: TRBV2; CDR3: CASSDRQSNEKLFF; DNA: TGTGCCAGCAGTGATCGACAGTCAAATGAAAAACTGTTTTTT
size: .; J: TRBJ2-7; D: .; V: TRBV19; CDR3: CATAPSYGTYEQYF; DNA: TGTGCCACCGCCCCCTCCTACGGGACCTACGAGCAGTACTTC
size: many; J: TRBJ2-7; D: TRBD1; V: TRBV20-1; CDR3: CSAMGQGAVDEQYF; DNA: TGCAGTGCTATGGGGCAGGGGGCTGTGGACGAGCAGTACTTC
size: few; J: TRBJ1-1; D: .; V: TRBV15; CDR3: CATSSSSVNTEAFF; DNA: TGTGCCACCAGCAGTTCCTCAGTGAACACTGAAGCTTTCTTT
size: few; J: TRBJ2-7; D: TRBD2; V: TRBV5-4; CDR3: CASSPGLAGGSEQYF; DNA: TGTGCCAGCAGTCCCGGACTAGCGGGAGGGAGCGAGCAGTACTTC
size: many; J: TRBJ2-3; D: .; V: TRBV2; CDR3: CASSIFRDTSSSTDTQYF; DNA: TGTGCCAGCAGTATTTTTCGGGACACCAGTTCCTCCACAGATACGCAGTATTTT
size: many; J: TRBJ1-4; D: .; V: TRBV6-1; CDR3: CASRPQIGGEKLFF; DNA: TGTGCCAGCAGGCCCCAGATTGGAGGTGAAAAACTGTTTTTT
size: few; J: TRBJ1-1; D: TRBD1; V: TRBV19; CDR3: CASSILGQSMNTEAFF; DNA: TGTGCCAGTAGTATACTGGGACAGAGCATGAACACTGAAGCTTTCTTT
size: many; J: TRBJ2-2; D: .; V: TRBV30; CDR3: CAWSTLINTGELFF; DNA: TGTGCCTGGAGCACCCTCATAAACACCGGGGAGCTGTTTTTT
size: many; J: TRBJ2-1; D: .; V: TRBV7-3; CDR3: CASSISASSYNEQFF; DNA: TGTGCCAGCAGCATTAGCGCGAGCTCCTACAATGAGCAGTTCTTC
size: many; J: TRBJ2-3; D: TRBD2; V: TRBV24-1; CDR3: CATSDLGASGNTDTQYF; DNA: TGTGCCACCAGTGATTTGGGGGCTAGCGGAAACACAGATACGCAGTATTTT
size: .; J: TRBJ2-2; D: .; V: TRBV19; CDR3: CASDSRANTGELFF; DNA: TGTGCCAGTGATTCCAGAGCTAACACCGGGGAGCTGTTTTTT
size: many; J: TRBJ1-1; D: .; V: TRBV6-1; CDR3: CASSRPNTEAFF; DNA: TGTGCCAGCAGCCGGCCCAACACTGAAGCTTTCTTT
size: many; J: TRBJ2-7; D: TRBD1; V: TRBV10-3; CDR3: CAISEQTGGSYEQYF; DNA: TGTGCCATCAGTGAGCAGACAGGGGGCTCCTACGAGCAGTACTTC
size: .; J: TRBJ2-7; D: TRBD2; V: TRBV25-1; CDR3: CASSGAKAGVSEQYF; DNA: TGTGCCAGCAGTGGAGCAAAAGCGGGAGTCTCTGAGCAGTACTTC
size: many; J: TRBJ2-3; D: .; V: TRBV12-3/TRBV12-4; CDR3: CASSLNLFTDTQYF; DNA: TGTGCCAGCAGTTTGAACCTTTTCACAGATACGCAGTATTTT
size: .; J: TRBJ1-2; D: .; V: TRBV7-9; CDR3: CASSIIPYREGETNYGYTF; DNA: TGTGCCAGCAGCATCATCCCATACAGGGAGGGTGAAACTAACTATGGCTACACCTTC
size: .; J: TRBJ2-1; D: .; V: TRBV27; CDR3: CASSFYRANEQFF; DNA: TGTGCCAGCAGTTTCTACAGGGCCAATGAGCAGTTCTTC
size: many; J: TRBJ1-1; D: .; V: TRBV3-1; CDR3: CASSQALRGAAAFF; DNA: TGTGCCAGCAGCCAGGCTCTCCGGGGGGCAGCAGCTTTCTTT
size: .; J: TRBJ2-7; D: .; V: TRBV4-3; CDR3: CASSQGAGGLYEQYF; DNA: TGCGCCAGCAGCCAAGGCGCAGGGGGGCTTTACGAGCAGTACTTC
size: few; J: TRBJ1-2; D: .; V: TRBV19; CDR3: CASSSRGVNGYTF; DNA: TGTGCCAGTAGTTCGCGCGGGGTCAATGGCTACACCTTC
size: .; J: TRBJ2-7; D: TRBD1; V: TRBV7-9; CDR3: CASSDTGGARSYEQYF; DNA: TGTGCCAGCAGCGACACAGGGGGCGCGAGGTCCTACGAGCAGTACTTC
size: many; J: TRBJ2-7; D: .; V: TRBV20-1; CDR3: CSARDRASYEQYF; DNA: TGCAGTGCTAGAGATCGCGCCAGCTACGAGCAGTACTTC
size: many; J: TRBJ2-7; D: .; V: TRBV12-3/TRBV12-4; CDR3: CASSFRTASYEQYF; DNA: TGTGCCAGCAGTTTTCGGACTGCCTCCTACGAGCAGTACTTC